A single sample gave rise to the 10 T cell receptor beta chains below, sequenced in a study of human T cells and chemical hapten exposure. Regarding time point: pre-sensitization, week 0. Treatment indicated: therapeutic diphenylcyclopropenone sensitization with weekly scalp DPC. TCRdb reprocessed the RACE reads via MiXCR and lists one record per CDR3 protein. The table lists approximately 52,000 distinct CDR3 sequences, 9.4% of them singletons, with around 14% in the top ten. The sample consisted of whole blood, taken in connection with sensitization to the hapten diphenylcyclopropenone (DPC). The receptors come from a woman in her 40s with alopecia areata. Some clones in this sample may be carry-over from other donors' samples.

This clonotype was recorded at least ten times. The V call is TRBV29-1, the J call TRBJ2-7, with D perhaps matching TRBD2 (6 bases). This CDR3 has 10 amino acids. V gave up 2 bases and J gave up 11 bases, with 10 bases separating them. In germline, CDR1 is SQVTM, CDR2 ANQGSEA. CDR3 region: CSVELGGKYF. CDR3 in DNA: TGCAGCGTTGAATTGGGGGGAAAGTACTTC.

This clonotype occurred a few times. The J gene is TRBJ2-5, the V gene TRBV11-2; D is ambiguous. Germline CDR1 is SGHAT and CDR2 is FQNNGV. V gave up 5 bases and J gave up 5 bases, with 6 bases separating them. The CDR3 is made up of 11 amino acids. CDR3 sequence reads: CASSPHETQYF. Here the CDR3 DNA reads TGTGCCAGCAGCCCCCACGAGACCCAGTACTTC.

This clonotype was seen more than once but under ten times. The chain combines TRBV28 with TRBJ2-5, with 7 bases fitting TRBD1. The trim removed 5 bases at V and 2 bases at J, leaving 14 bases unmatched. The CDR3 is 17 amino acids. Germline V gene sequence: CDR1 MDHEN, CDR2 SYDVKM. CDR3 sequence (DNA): TGTGCCAGCAGTCCTACCTCCGCTGGGACAGAACAAGAGACCCAGTACTTC. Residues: CASSPTSAGTEQETQYF.

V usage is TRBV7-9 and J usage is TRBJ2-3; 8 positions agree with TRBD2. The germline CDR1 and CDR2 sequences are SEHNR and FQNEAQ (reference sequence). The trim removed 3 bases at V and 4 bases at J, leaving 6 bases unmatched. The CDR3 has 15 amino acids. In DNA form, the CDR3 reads TGTGCCAGCAGCTTTGGACTAGCCTTTGCAGATACGCAGTATTTT. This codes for CASSFGLAFADTQYF.

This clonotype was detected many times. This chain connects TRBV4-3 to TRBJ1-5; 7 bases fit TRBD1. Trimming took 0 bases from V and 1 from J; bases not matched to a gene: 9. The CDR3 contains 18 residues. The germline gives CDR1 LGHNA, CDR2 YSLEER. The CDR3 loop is CASSQESRQGKSNQPQHF. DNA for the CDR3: TGCGCCAGCAGCCAAGAATCGAGACAGGGAAAAAGCAATCAGCCCCAGCATTTT.

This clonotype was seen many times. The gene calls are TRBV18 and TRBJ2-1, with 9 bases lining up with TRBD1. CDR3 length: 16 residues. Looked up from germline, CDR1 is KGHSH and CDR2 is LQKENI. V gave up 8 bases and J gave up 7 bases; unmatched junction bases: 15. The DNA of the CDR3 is TGTGCCAGCAAACTCACCGGGACAGGGCTAACAAATGAGCAGTTCTTC. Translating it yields CASKLTGTGLTNEQFF. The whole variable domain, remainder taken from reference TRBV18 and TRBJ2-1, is NAGVMQNPRHLVRRRGQEARLRCSPMKGHSHVYWYRQLPEEGLKFMVYLQKENIIDESGMPKERFSAEFPKEGPSILRIQQVVRGDSAAYFCASKLTGTGLTNEQFFGPGTRLTVL.

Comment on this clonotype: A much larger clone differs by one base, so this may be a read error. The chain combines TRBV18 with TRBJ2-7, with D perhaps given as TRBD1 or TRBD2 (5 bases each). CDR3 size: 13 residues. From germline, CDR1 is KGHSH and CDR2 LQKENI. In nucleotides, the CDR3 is TGTGCCAGCTCACCAACGGGACCCTACGAGCGGTACTTC. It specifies CASSPTGPYERYF.

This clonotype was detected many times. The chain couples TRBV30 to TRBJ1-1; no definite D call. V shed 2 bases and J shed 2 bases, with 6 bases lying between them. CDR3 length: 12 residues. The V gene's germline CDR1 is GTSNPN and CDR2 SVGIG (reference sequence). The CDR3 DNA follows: TGTGCCTGGAGTAGAACTAACACTGAAGCTTTCTTT. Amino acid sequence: CAWSRTNTEAFF.

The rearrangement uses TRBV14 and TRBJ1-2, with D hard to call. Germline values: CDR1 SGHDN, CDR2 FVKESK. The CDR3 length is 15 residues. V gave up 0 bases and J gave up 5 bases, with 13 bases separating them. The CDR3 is CASSQDFRGGYGYTF. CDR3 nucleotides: TGTGCCAGCAGCCAAGATTTCCGGGGAGGGTATGGCTACACCTTC.

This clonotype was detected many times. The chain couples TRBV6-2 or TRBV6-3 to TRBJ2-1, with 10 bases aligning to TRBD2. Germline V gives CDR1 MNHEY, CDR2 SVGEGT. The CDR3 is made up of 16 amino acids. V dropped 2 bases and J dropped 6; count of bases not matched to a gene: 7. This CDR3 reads CASSYPSGGARNEQFF. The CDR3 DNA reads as TGTGCCAGCAGTTACCCCAGCGGGGGGGCCCGCAATGAGCAGTTCTTC.